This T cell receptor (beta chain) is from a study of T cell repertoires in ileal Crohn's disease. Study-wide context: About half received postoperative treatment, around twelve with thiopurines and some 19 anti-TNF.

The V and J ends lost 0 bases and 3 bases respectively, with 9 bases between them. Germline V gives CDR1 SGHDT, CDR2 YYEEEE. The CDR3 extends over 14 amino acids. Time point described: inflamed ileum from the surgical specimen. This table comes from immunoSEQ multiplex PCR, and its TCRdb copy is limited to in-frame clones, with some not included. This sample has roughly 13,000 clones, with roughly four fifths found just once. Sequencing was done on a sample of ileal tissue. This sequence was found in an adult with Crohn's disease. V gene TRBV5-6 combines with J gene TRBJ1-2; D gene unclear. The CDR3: CASSLVDTYYGYTF. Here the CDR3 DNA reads TGTGCCAGCAGCTTGGTTGACACCTACTATGGCTACACCTTC.